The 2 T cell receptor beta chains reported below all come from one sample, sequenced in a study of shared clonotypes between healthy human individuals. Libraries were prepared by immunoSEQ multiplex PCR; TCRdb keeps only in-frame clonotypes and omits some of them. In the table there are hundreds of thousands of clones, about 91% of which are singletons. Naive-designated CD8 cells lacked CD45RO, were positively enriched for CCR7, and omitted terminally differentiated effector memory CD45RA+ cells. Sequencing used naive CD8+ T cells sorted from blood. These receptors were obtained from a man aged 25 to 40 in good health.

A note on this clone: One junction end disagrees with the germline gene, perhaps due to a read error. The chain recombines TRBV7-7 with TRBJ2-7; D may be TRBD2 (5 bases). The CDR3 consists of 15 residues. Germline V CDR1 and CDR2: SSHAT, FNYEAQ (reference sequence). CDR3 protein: CASSFGPGIEYEQYF. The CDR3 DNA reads TGTGCTAGCAGCTTCGGTCCCGGGATCGAGTACGAGCAGTACTTC. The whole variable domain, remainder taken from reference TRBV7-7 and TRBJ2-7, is GAGVSQSPRYKVTKRGQDVTLRCDPISSHATLYWYQQALGQGPEFLTYFNYEAQPDKSGLPSDRFSAERPEGSISTLTIQRTEQRDSAMYRCASSFGPGIEYEQYFGPGTRLTVT.

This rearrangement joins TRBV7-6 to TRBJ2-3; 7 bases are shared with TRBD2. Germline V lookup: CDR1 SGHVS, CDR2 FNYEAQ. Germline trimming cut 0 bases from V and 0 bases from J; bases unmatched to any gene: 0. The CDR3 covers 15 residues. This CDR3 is CASSLASGSTDTQYF. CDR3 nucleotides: TGTGCCAGCAGCTTAGCTAGCGGGAGCACAGATACGCAGTATTTT.